The clone carrying this T cell receptor beta chain was picked up one time. The germline V gene encodes CDR1 SGHRS and CDR2 YFSETQ. Trimming cost V 0 bases and J 1 base, with 10 bases left between them. This CDR3 is built from 15 residues. 60 Vbeta and 13 Jbeta primers were used in PCR. Sequencing was performed with immunoSEQ multiplex PCR; in TCRdb, only in-frame clones are kept and a portion is missing. Here the sample spans 95,000 to 120,000 clones, over 70% being singletons. This sample was taken from a study of cytomegalovirus exposure and HLA in healthy donors. Source material: PBMCs. The receptor was isolated from a woman aged 40 to 55 in good health and CMV-seropositive. V is TRBV5-1 and J is TRBJ1-1; D is possibly TRBD1 (5 bases). The CDR3 sequence is CASSLAPGGNTEAFF. CDR3 nucleotides: TGCGCCAGCAGCTTGGCCCCCGGGGGGAACACTGAAGCTTTCTTT. Drawing the rest from reference TRBV5-1 and TRBJ1-1, the complete variable domain is KAGVTQTPRYLIKTRGQQVTLSCSPISGHRSVSWYQQTPGQGLQFLFEYFSETQRNKGNFPGRFSGRQFSNSRSEMNVSTLELGDSALYLCASSLAPGGNTEAFFGQGTRLTVV.